The 16 T cell receptor beta chains listed next were all sequenced from one sample in a study of blood T cells in healthy people across ages. Sample-barcoded 5' priming and a J-beta primer mix drove a second PCR of about 7 to 12 cycles. TCRdb reanalysed the 5' RACE reads using MiXCR and keeps one entry per CDR3 protein. The sample carries approximately 730,000 distinct CDR3 sequences, roughly 50% recorded once. The sequencing input was blood. These receptors were collected from an elderly man in good health.

V is TRBV6-2 or TRBV6-3 and J is TRBJ2-3; 14 bases map to TRBD2. V lost 5 bases, J lost 2 bases, and 9 bases stayed unmatched. The CDR3 is 18 residues long. CDR1 MNHEY and CDR2 SVGEGT come from the germline V gene. The CDR3 nucleotides are TGTGCCAGCAGTCCGGGACTAGCGGGAGAGTGGGTCACAGATACGCAGTATTTT. Encoded protein: CASSPGLAGEWVTDTQYF.

This sequence joins TRBV20-1 and TRBJ2-2; TRBD1 is a possible D gene (6 bases). CDR1 DFQATT and CDR2 SNEGSKA come from the germline V gene (reference sequence). The ends were cut back, 2 bases at V and 4 bases at J, with 11 bases in the middle. The CDR3 length is 14 residues. The CDR3 spells CSARQGRSTGELFF. The CDR3 nucleotides read TGCAGTGCTAGACAGGGGCGGAGCACCGGGGAGCTGTTTTTT.

Worth noting for this clonotype: A much larger clone lies one base from this, so it may be a read error. The rearrangement joins TRBV11-1 to TRBJ2-1; perhaps TRBD2 as D (6 bases). V lost 7 bases, J lost 6 bases, and 16 bases lay in between. Germline lookup yields CDR1 SGHAT and CDR2 FQDESV (reference sequence). CDR3 length: 14 amino acids. The CDR3 DNA is TGTGCCAGCAACCCCGCGGGGAACCGCAATGAGCAGTTCTTC. As protein: CASNPAGNRNEQFF.

A few counts support this clonotype. The rearrangement uses TRBV29-1 and TRBJ2-2, with 8 positions matching TRBD1. The CDR3 runs to 14 residues. J lost 6 bases, V lost 6 bases, and 9 bases had no gene match. From germline, CDR1 is SQVTM and CDR2 ANQGSEA. The CDR3: CSVRGQVVSGELFF. Here the CDR3 DNA reads TGCAGCGTGAGGGGACAGGTTGTATCCGGGGAGCTGTTTTTT.

The rearrangement links TRBV27 to TRBJ1-4; D possibly corresponds to TRBD1 (6 bases). V lost 1 base to trimming and J lost 7 bases, with 13 bases between them. Germline V gene lookup returns CDR1 MNHEY and CDR2 SMNVEV (reference sequence). The CDR3 totals 15 residues. CDR3 residues: CASSLFWGPAEKLFF. CDR3 nucleotide sequence: TGTGCCAGCAGTTTATTTTGGGGGCCAGCTGAAAAACTGTTTTTT.

This chain links TRBV4-1 with TRBJ1-2, with D maybe TRBD1 (5 bases). Germline V gene data show CDR1 as MGHRA and CDR2 as YSYEKL. V was pared by 4 bases and J by 7 bases, with 16 bases between. The CDR3 loop spans 14 amino acids. The CDR3 here is CASSPTGVAGGYTF. The CDR3 DNA follows: TGCGCCAGCAGCCCTACAGGTGTGGCGGGTGGCTACACCTTC.

This clonotype was seen a handful of times. CDR3 protein: CASSPTTYEQYF. CDR3 in DNA: TGTGCCAGCAGCCCCACCACCTACGAGCAGTACTTC. J is TRBJ2-7 and V is TRBV7-2; no clear D gene. The germline gives CDR1 SGHTA, CDR2 FQGNSA. The CDR3 totals 12 residues. V lost 5 bases and J 2 bases, leaving 7 bases between the germline ends.

This clonotype was counted between two and nine times. The chain is built from TRBV6-5 and TRBJ2-4; TRBD2 agrees at 7 bases. The CDR3 is 13 amino acids. The ends lost 2 bases at V and 13 bases at J; junction bases unmatched: 8. Germline-derived CDR1 and CDR2 are MNHEY and SVGAGI. The CDR3 DNA follows: TGTGCCAGCAGTTACCTCATCCGGGGGGAGCAGTACTTC. Residues: CASSYLIRGEQYF.

This chain uses TRBV7-9 with TRBJ2-3, with TRBD2 identical over 11 bases. The CDR3 runs 16 residues. Germline CDR1 SEHNR, CDR2 FQNEAQ (reference sequence). The V gene end was trimmed by 1 base and the J gene end by 4 bases; junction bases not matched to a gene: 4. The CDR3 region is CASSLVLAGVSDTQYF. The CDR3, as DNA: TGTGCCAGCAGCTTAGTACTAGCGGGAGTCTCAGATACGCAGTATTTT.

Here the CDR3 reads CSAREGTSISYEQYF. The CDR3 region has the DNA TGCAGTGCTAGAGAGGGGACTAGCATATCCTACGAGCAGTACTTC. V and J are TRBV20-1 and TRBJ2-7; TRBD2 aligns across 9 bases. V shed 0 bases, J shed 1 base, and the junction held 4 bases outside the gene matches. The V gene's germline CDR1 is DFQATT and CDR2 SNEGSKA (reference sequence). The CDR3 covers 15 residues.

V and J are TRBV27 and TRBJ2-7; D is unresolved. The CDR3 covers 14 residues. The germline CDR1 and CDR2 sequences are MNHEY and SMNVEV (reference sequence). Trimming left V 6 bases short and J 3 bases short, with 15 bases between. The CDR3 sequence: CASSLRSEYYEQYF. CDR3 sequence (DNA): TGTGCCAGCAGCCTGAGGTCCGAGTACTACGAGCAGTACTTC.

The rearrangement links TRBV10-3 to TRBJ2-1; 12 bases are shared with TRBD2. The CDR3 has 16 amino acids. The V and J ends lost 3 bases and 8 bases, in that order; junction bases with no gene match: 8. CDR1 is ENHRY, CDR2 SYGVKD, per germline. The CDR3 reads CAISEFLAGGRDEQFF. CDR3 coding DNA: TGTGCCATCAGTGAATTTCTAGCGGGAGGGAGGGATGAGCAGTTCTTC.

V gene TRBV28 combines with J gene TRBJ2-5; D is ambiguous. The end of the DNA fits TRBJ2-7 better, so the J call may be wrong. Germline loops: CDR1 MDHEN, CDR2 SYDVKM. This CDR3 has 12 amino acids. The CDR3 reads CASSHRRGEQYF. The CDR3 DNA reads TGTGCCAGCAGCCATCGACGAGGCGAGCAGTACTTC.

The genes are TRBV7-9 and TRBJ2-1; no reliable D call. The CDR3 is 18 residues long. V was clipped by 1 base and J by 6 bases, with 22 bases between them. CDR1 and CDR2 (germline): SEHNR, FQNEAQ (reference sequence). CDR3 DNA sequence: TGTGCCAGCAGCTTAGAAAGGCAGCGTTCACGGATAGGCAATGAGCAGTTCTTC. Encoded protein: CASSLERQRSRIGNEQFF. Looking up the rest from reference TRBV7-9 and TRBJ2-1 gives the full variable domain: DTGVSQNPRHKITKRGQNVTFRCDPISEHNRLYWYRQTLGQGPEFLTYFQNEAQLEKSRLLSDRFSAERPKGSFSTLEIQRTEQGDSAMYLCASSLERQRSRIGNEQFFGPGTRLTVL.

J is TRBJ1-2 and V is TRBV29-1; the D gene is possibly TRBD1 (6 bases). Between the trimmed V and J ends, which lost 7 bases and 3 bases, there was a span of 18 bases. The V gene's germline CDR1 is SQVTM and CDR2 ANQGSEA. This CDR3 is built from 14 residues. Here the CDR3 reads CSAGRGGFDYGYTF. DNA for the CDR3: TGCAGCGCGGGCAGGGGCGGTTTTGACTATGGCTACACCTTC.

The chain joins TRBV6-5 to TRBJ1-6; 7 bases are shared with TRBD1. Per the germline V gene, CDR1 is MNHEY and CDR2 is SVGAGI. The CDR3 spans 14 residues. The V and J ends lost 2 bases and 9 bases, in that order; junction bases with no gene match: 4. The CDR3 DNA reads as TGTGCCAGCAGTTACGCAGGGGGGAGTTCACCCCTCCACTTT. It translates to CASSYAGGSSPLHF.